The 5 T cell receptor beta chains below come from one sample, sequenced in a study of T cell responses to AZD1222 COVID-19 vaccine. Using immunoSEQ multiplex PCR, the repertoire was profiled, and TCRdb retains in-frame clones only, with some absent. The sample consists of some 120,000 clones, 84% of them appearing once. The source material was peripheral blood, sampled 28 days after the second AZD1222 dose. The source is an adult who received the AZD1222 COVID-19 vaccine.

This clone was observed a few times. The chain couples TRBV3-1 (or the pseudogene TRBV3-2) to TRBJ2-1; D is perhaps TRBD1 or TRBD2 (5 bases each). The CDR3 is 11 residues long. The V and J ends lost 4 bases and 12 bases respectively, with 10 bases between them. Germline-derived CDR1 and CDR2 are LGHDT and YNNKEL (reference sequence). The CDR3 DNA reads TGTGCCAGCAGCCGGGACCGCGGGCAGTTCTTC. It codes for CASSRDRGQFF.

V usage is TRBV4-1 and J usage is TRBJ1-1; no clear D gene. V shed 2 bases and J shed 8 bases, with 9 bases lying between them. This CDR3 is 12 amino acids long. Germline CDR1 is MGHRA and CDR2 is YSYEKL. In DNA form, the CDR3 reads TGCGCCAGCAGCCAAATGTGGACCGAAGCTTTCTTT. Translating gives CASSQMWTEAFF.

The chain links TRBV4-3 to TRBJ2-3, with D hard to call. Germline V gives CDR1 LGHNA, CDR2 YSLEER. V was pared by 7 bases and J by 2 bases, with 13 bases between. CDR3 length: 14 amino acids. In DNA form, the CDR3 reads TGCGCCAGCAATCCAGACTTATACACAGATACGCAGTATTTT. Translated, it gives CASNPDLYTDTQYF.

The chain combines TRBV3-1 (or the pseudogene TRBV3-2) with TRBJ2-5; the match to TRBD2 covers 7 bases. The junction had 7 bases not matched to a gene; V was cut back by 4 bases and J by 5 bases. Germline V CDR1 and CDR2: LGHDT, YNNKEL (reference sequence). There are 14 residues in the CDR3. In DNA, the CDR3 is TGTGCCAGCAGCCTGACTAGCACGGGGGAGACCCAGTACTTC. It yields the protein CASSLTSTGETQYF.

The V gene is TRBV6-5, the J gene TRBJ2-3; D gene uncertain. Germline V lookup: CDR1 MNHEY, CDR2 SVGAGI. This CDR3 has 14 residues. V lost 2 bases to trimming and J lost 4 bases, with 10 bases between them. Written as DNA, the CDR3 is TGTGCCAGCAGTTACGGGCAGTTGGCAGATACGCAGTATTTT. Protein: CASSYGQLADTQYF.